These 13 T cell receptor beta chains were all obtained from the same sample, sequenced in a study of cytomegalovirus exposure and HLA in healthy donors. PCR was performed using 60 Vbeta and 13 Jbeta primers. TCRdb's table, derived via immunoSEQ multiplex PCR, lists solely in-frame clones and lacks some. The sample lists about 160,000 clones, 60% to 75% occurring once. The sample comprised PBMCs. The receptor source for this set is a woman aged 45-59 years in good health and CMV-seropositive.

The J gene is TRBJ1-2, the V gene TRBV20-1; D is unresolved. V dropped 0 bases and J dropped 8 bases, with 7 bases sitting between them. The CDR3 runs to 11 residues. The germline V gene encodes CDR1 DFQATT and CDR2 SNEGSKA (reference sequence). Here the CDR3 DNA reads TGCAGTGCTAGAGATCGAGTGGGCTACACCTTC. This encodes CSARDRVGYTF.

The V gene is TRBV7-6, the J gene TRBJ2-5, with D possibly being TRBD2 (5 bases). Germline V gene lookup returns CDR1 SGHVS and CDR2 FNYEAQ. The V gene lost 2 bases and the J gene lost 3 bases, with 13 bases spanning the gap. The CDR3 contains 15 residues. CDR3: CASSLRGFGKETQYF. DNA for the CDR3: TGTGCCAGCAGCTTACGAGGGTTCGGTAAAGAGACCCAGTACTTC.

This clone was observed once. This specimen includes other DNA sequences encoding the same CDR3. For the CDR3, the DNA is TGTGCCAGCTCACCGGACAGGGGCTATGGCTACACCTTC. It is translated as CASSPDRGYGYTF. The chain is built from TRBV18 and TRBJ1-2; 9 positions match TRBD1. The V and J ends lost 3 bases and 4 bases, in that order; junction bases with no gene match: 0. This CDR3 has 13 residues. Germline CDR1 reads KGHSH; CDR2 reads LQKENI.

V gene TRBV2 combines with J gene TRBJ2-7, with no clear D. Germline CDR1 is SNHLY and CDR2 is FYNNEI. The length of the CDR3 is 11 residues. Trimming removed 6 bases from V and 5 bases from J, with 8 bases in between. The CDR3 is CASRRSDEQYF. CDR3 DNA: TGTGCCAGCAGACGGAGTGACGAGCAGTACTTC.

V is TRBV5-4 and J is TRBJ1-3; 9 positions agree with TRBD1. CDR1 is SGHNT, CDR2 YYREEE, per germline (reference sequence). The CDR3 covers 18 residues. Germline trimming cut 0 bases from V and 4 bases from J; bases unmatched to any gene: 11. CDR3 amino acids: CASSLGVSGQGTGNTIYF. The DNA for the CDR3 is TGTGCCAGCAGCTTGGGGGTTTCCGGACAGGGGACAGGAAACACCATATATTTT. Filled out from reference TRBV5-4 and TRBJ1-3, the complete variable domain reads ETGVTQSPTHLIKTRGQQVTLRCSSQSGHNTVSWYQQALGQGPQFIFQYYREEENGRGNFPPRFSGLQFPNYSSELNVNALELDDSALYLCASSLGVSGQGTGNTIYFGEGSWLTVV.

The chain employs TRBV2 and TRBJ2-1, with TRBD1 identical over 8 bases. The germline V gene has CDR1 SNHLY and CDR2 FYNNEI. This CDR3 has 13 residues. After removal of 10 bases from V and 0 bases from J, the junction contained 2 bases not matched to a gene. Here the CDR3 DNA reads TGTGCCATCCAGGGGGCCTCCTACAATGAGCAGTTCTTC. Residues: CAIQGASYNEQFF.

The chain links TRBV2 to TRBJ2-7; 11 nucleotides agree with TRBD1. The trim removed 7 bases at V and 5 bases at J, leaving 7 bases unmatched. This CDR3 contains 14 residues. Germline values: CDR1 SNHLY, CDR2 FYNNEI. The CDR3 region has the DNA TGTGCCAGCACTAAGGACAGGGGGCCAAACGAGCAGTACTTC. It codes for CASTKDRGPNEQYF.

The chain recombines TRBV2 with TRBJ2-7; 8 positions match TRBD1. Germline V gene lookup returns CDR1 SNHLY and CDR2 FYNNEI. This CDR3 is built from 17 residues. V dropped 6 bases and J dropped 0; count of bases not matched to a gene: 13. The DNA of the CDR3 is TGTGCCAGCAGCCGGGACAGGATAATTTTAAGCTCCTACGAGCAGTACTTC. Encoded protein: CASSRDRIILSSYEQYF.

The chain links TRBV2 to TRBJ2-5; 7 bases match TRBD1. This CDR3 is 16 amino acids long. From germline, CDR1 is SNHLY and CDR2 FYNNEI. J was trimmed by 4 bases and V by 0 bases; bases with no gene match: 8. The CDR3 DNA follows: TGTGCCAGCAGTGAAGCAGGACAGGTTCGGGGAGAGACCCAGTACTTC. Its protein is CASSEAGQVRGETQYF.

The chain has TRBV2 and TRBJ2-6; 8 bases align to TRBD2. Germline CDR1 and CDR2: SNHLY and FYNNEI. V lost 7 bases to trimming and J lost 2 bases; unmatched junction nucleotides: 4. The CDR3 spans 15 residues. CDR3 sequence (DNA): TGTGCCAGCACCGGGGGGGGGACTGGGGCCAACGTCCTGACTTTC. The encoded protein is CASTGGGTGANVLTF. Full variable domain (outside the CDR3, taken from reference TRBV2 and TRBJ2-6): EPEVTQTPSHQVTQMGQEVILRCVPISNHLYFYWYRQILGQKVEFLVSFYNNEISEKSEIFDDQFSVERPDGSNFTLKIRSTKLEDSAMYFCASTGGGTGANVLTFGAGSRLTVL.

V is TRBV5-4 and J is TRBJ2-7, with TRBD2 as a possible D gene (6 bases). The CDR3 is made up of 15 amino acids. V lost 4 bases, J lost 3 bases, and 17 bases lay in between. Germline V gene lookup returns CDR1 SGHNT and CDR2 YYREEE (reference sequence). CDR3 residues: CASSARPGGNYEQYF. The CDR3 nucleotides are TGTGCCAGCAGCGCCCGCCCCGGAGGGAACTACGAGCAGTACTTC. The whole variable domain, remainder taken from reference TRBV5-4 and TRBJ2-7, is ETGVTQSPTHLIKTRGQQVTLRCSSQSGHNTVSWYQQALGQGPQFIFQYYREEENGRGNFPPRFSGLQFPNYSSELNVNALELDDSALYLCASSARPGGNYEQYFGPGTRLTVT.

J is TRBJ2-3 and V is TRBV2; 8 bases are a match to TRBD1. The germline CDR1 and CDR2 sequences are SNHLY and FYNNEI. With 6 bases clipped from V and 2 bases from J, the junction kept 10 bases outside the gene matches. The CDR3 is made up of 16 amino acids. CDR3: CASSSAQGADTDTQYF. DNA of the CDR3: TGTGCCAGCAGCTCTGCCCAGGGGGCGGACACAGATACGCAGTATTTT.

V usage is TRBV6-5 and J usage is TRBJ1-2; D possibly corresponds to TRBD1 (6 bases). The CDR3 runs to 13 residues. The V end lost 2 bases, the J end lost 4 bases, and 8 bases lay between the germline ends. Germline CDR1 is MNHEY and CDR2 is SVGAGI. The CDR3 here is CASSYGGAYGYTF. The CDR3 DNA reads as TGTGCCAGCAGTTACGGGGGGGCCTATGGCTACACCTTC.